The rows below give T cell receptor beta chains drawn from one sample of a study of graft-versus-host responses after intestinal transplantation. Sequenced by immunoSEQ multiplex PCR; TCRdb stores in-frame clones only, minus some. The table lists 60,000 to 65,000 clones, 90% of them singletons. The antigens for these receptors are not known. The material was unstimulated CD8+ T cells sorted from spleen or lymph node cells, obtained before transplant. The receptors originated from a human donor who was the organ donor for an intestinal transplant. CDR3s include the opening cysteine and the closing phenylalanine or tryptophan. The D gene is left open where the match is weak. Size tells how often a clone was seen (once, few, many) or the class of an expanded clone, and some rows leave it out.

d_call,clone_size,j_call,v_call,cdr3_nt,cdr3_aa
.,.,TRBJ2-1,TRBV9,TGTGCCAGCAGCGGGGGCGGAGGGACGGAGCAGTTCTTC,CASSGGGGTEQFF
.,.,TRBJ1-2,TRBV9,TGTGCCAGCAGCGTAGAGACAGGAGTCTATGGCTACACCTTC,CASSVETGVYGYTF
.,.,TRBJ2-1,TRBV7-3,TGTGCCAGCAGCCCCGGGGGAGGTACCTACAATGAGCAGTTCTTC,CASSPGGGTYNEQFF
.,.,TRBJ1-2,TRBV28,TGTGCCAGCAGTTTTGGTCGGGGTGTCGCAGGGGACTATGGCTACACCTTC,CASSFGRGVAGDYGYTF
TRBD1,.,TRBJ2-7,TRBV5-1,TGCGCCAGCAGCTTGGGGACAGGGGGTAACTCCTACGAGCAGTACTTC,CASSLGTGGNSYEQYF
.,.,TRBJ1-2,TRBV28,TGTGCCAGCAGTTCAATCGACTACCCCCCTGGCTACACCTTC,CASSSIDYPPGYTF
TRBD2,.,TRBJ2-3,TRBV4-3,TGCGCCAGCAGCCAGGTAGTACGACTAGCGGAGATTAGCACAGATACGCAGTATTTT,CASSQVVRLAEISTDTQYF
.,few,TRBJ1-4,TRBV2,TGTGCCAGCCGACTTAACCCTTCTCTGTTTTTT,CASRLNPSLFF
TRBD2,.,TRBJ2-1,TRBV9,TGTGCCAGCAGCCTTTCCGGGGGGGAGGCTGGCAATGAGCAGTTCTTC,CASSLSGGEAGNEQFF
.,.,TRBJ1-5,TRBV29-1,TGCAGCGTCGCAACGGGGGATCAGCCCCAGCATTTT,CSVATGDQPQHF
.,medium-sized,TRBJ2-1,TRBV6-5,TGTGCCAGCAGCGGATACACTAGGGAGCAGTTCTTC,CASSGYTREQFF